The clone carrying this TCR beta chain was seen at least ten times. Its antigen remains unidentified. This record belongs to a study of T cells in Graves' hyperthyroidism and ophthalmopathy. General study points: Ophthalmopathy was model-predicted a median around seven months pre-onset.

For the diagnoses, clinical symptoms, serum thyroxine and TRAb, thyroid ultrasound and orbital computed tomography were used. Fresh peripheral blood, around 9.2 ml of it, supplied the PBMCs. Amplification yielded TCR beta CDR3 regions, with RNA transcripts as the source. The study used the HTBI primer set for a first-round RT-PCR of the TCR CDR3. Using its own MiXCR run on the multiplex PCR reads, TCRdb lists one record per CDR3 protein. The data contain hundreds of thousands of distinct CDR3 sequences, more than 15% of them singletons. The length of the CDR3 is 15 residues. CDR1 and CDR2 (germline): ENHRY, SYGVKD. V lost 0 bases and J 4 bases, leaving 10 bases between the germline ends.

This chain links TRBV10-3 with TRBJ1-5; D gene uncertain. What was sequenced was blood. This sequence was found in a woman aged 18-29 years with Graves' ophthalmopathy. The CDR3 protein is CAISESGRENQPQHF. The CDR3 nucleotides read TGTGCCATCAGTGAGTCGGGGAGGGAGAATCAGCCCCAGCATTTT.